In its sample, the clone carrying this TCR beta chain was seen once. Antigen unknown. The data stem from a study of T cell repertoires in cytomegalovirus infection. Turning to the study itself: Carrying CMV and the relevant HLA type showed in public TCR beta signatures.

MiXCR, applied by TCRdb to the reads, yields one record per CDR3 protein. The sample holds over 250,000 distinct CDR3 sequences, 20% to 25% seen once. V shed 4 bases and J 7 bases; nucleotides not matched to a gene: 9. Germline V gene lookup returns CDR1 SGDLS and CDR2 YYNGEE. The CDR3 is made up of 15 amino acids. Sample: cultured PBMCs, taken from culture after CMV antigen stimulation. The origin of this receptor is a human donor in good health (CMV status not recorded). Some clones in this sample may be carry-over from other donors' samples. The J gene is TRBJ2-2, the V gene TRBV9; TRBD2 matches 8 bases. The CDR3 DNA reads TGTGCCAGCAGCATTTTAGCGGGATCACGCGGGGAGCTGTTTTTT. Residues: CASSILAGSRGELFF.